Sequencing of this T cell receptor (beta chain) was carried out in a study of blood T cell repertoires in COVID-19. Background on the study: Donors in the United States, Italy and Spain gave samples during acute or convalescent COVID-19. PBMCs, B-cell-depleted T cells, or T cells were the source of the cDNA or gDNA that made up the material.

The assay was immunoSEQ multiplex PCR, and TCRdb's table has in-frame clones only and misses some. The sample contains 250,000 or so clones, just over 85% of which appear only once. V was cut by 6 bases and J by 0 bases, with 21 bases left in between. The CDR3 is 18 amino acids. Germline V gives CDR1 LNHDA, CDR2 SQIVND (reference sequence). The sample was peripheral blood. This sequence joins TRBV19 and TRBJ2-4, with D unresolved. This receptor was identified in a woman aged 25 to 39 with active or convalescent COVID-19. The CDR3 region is CASRLTAASQLAKNIQYF. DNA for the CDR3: TGTGCCAGTAGGCTAACCGCCGCTTCACAGCTAGCCAAAAACATTCAGTACTTC.